Listed here are 26 T cell receptor beta chains from one sample, sequenced in a study of T cell repertoires in cytomegalovirus infection. Each CDR3 protein is one row after TCRdb ran MiXCR on the reads. The top ten hold about two fifths of the sample, which has 85,000 to 130,000 distinct CDR3 sequences, 20% to 25% seen once. Input material: CD8+ T cells from PBMCs. These receptors originate from a human donor in good health (CMV status not recorded). Some clones in this sample may be carry-over from other donors' samples.

This clonotype was detected many times. The CDR3 sequence: CASSIDNRHLSGNTIYF. CDR3 coding DNA: TGTGCCAGCAGTATCGACAATCGCCATCTCTCTGGAAACACCATATATTTT. The chain links TRBV12-3 or TRBV12-4 to TRBJ1-3; D remains ambiguous. The CDR3 extends over 17 amino acids. Trimming removed 5 bases at V and 0 bases at J, with 17 bases between.

Comments on this clonotype: A much larger clone lies a single base off, so this may be a read error. The CDR3 sequence is CAISFTGGMNTEAFF. In nucleotides, the CDR3 is TGTGCCATCAGTTTTACAGGGGGCATGAACACTGAAGCTTTCTTT. The chain uses TRBV12-3 or TRBV12-4 and TRBJ1-1; TRBD1 matches at 9 bases. This CDR3 is 15 amino acids long.

This clonotype was counted ten times or more. The V and J genes are TRBV20-1 and TRBJ2-1; 9 bases are a match to TRBD2. CDR3 length: 14 residues. J lost 2 bases, V lost 3 bases, and 2 bases had no gene match. Per germline, CDR1 DFQATT and CDR2 SNEGSKA (reference sequence). CDR3 sequence reads: CSASVAGAYNEQFF. Written as DNA, the CDR3 is TGCAGTGCTAGCGTAGCGGGAGCCTACAATGAGCAGTTCTTC.

This clonotype was observed once. Since a much larger clone is just one base distant, this may be a read error. The chain uses TRBV2 and TRBJ2-7; TRBD1 agrees at 11 bases. V trimming: 10 bases; J trimming: 1 base; junction bases outside the gene matches: 18. Germline V CDR1 and CDR2: SNHLY, FYNNEI. CDR3 length equals 18 residues. The CDR3 bases are TGTGCCACCTCCCTGGGACAGGGGGACTATCGGCTTTCCTACGAGCAGTACTTC. This sequence encodes CATSLGQGDYRLSYEQYF. Combining the CDR3 with reference TRBV2 and TRBJ2-7 gives the whole variable domain EPEVTQTPSHQVTQMGQEVILRCVPISNHLYFYWYRQILGQKVEFLVSFYNNEISEKSEIFDDQFSVERPDGSNFTLKIRSTKLEDSAMYFCATSLGQGDYRLSYEQYFGPGTRLTVT.

The chain combines TRBV6-6 with TRBJ2-3; D unresolved. V lost 7 bases to trimming and J lost 0 bases, with 17 bases between them. This CDR3 has 16 residues. Germline V gene sequence: CDR1 MNHNY, CDR2 SVGAGI (reference sequence). CDR3 DNA sequence: TGTGCCAGCACCCACTCCCCCACCGACAGCACAGATACGCAGTATTTT. It yields the protein CASTHSPTDSTDTQYF.

The genes are TRBV20-1 and TRBJ2-3, with D unresolved. Looked up from germline, CDR1 is DFQATT and CDR2 is SNEGSKA (reference sequence). The CDR3 is 11 amino acids. With 3 bases removed from V and 6 bases from J, the gap between germline ends came to 7 bases. CDR3 region: CSASGADTQYF. The CDR3 coding sequence is TGCAGTGCTAGCGGAGCGGATACGCAGTATTTT.

This clonotype was seen only a few times. The rearrangement uses TRBV6-2 or TRBV6-3 and TRBJ1-6, with 7 bases aligning to TRBD1. Germline V gene lookup returns CDR1 MNHEY and CDR2 SVGEGT. Trimming removed 6 bases from V and 7 bases from J; junction bases left unmatched: 12. The CDR3 spans 16 residues. This CDR3 reads CASSATTQGTNSPLHF. The CDR3 bases are TGTGCCAGCAGCGCGACCACACAGGGGACAAATTCACCCCTCCACTTT.

This clonotype has only a few counts. The J gene is TRBJ2-6, the V gene TRBV20-1, with TRBD2 matching over 10 bases. This CDR3 is 16 amino acids long. Looked up from germline, CDR1 is DFQATT and CDR2 is SNEGSKA (reference sequence). V was pared by 4 bases and J by 0 bases, with 3 bases of the junction left unmatched. The CDR3 sequence: CSAMSGGASGANVLTF. In DNA form, the CDR3 reads TGCAGTGCTATGAGCGGGGGGGCCTCTGGGGCCAACGTCCTGACTTTC.

This clonotype was observed a single time. The chain uses TRBV28 and TRBJ1-6; D gene ambiguous. CDR1 and CDR2 (germline): MDHEN, SYDVKM. This CDR3 has 15 residues. V was clipped by 7 bases and J by 2 bases, with 12 bases between them. Written as DNA, the CDR3 is TGTGCCAGCACTCCGACCGACCCCTATAATTCACCCCTCCACTTT. Its translation: CASTPTDPYNSPLHF.

The table lists this clonotype with many counts. The chain links TRBV25-1 to TRBJ2-1, with D perhaps TRBD2 (6 bases). The CDR3 has 15 residues. V gave up 2 bases and J gave up 4 bases, with 12 bases separating them. Per germline, CDR1 MGHDK and CDR2 SYGVNS. The CDR3 DNA is TGTGCCAGCAGTGAAAATCCGGAGGGTTACAATGAGCAGTTCTTC. Amino acid sequence: CASSENPEGYNEQFF.

This clonotype was counted at least ten times. CDR3 in amino acids: CASSLSETGQNEQYF. The CDR3 bases are TGTGCCAGCAGCCTCTCCGAGACAGGGCAAAACGAGCAGTACTTC. V is TRBV7-9 and J is TRBJ2-7; 7 nucleotides align to TRBD1. The CDR3 consists of 15 residues. Germline trimming cut 5 bases from V and 5 bases from J; bases unmatched to any gene: 12. Germline lookup yields CDR1 SEHNR and CDR2 FQNEAQ (reference sequence).

This clonotype was seen only a few times. V gene TRBV7-9 combines with J gene TRBJ2-7; TRBD1 might be the D (5 bases). This CDR3 comprises 13 residues. Germline values: CDR1 SEHNR, CDR2 FQNEAQ (reference sequence). The V end lost 5 bases, the J end lost 5 bases, and 13 bases lay between the germline ends. CDR3 coding DNA: TGTGCCAGCAGCCCCCAGTCAGGGAACGAGCAGTACTTC. This encodes CASSPQSGNEQYF.

This clonotype was counted only a few times. The chain carries TRBV11-2 and TRBJ1-1; D call uncertain. The ends were cut back, 3 bases at V and 0 bases at J, with 5 bases in the middle. The CDR3 covers 13 residues. CDR1 is SGHAT and CDR2 is FQNNGV in the germline V gene. The CDR3 loop reads CASSFPLNTEAFF. The CDR3 nucleotides read TGTGCCAGCAGCTTTCCACTGAACACTGAAGCTTTCTTT.

The chain couples TRBV24-1 to TRBJ1-4; possibly TRBD1 for D (6 bases). V was trimmed by 10 bases and J by 8 bases, leaving 16 bases between them. The CDR3 totals 13 residues. Per germline, CDR1 KGHDR and CDR2 SFDVKD. The CDR3, as DNA: TGTGCCACTAGACAGGCCTTGGAGGAAAAACTGTTTTTT. Residues: CATRQALEEKLFF.

This clonotype was seen just once. The chain couples TRBV3-1 to TRBJ2-7, with 11 positions matching TRBD2. Trimming removed 6 bases from V and 4 bases from J; junction bases left unmatched: 5. The CDR3 totals 14 residues. Germline CDR1 LGHDT, CDR2 YNNKEL (reference sequence). CDR3 bases: TGTGCCAGCAGTCCGGGACTAGCGGCATACGAGCAGTACTTC. Protein sequence: CASSPGLAAYEQYF.

This clonotype was seen at least ten times. V usage is TRBV27 and J usage is TRBJ1-4; 7 bases align to TRBD1. This CDR3 contains 14 residues. J gave up 3 bases and V 6 bases, and 4 bases lay outside the gene matches. Germline CDR1 and CDR2: MNHEY and SMNVEV (reference sequence). The CDR3 nucleotides are TGTGCCAGCAGATTGGGACAGTCTAATGAAAAACTGTTTTTT. It translates to CASRLGQSNEKLFF.

At least ten counts were recorded for this clonotype. V usage is TRBV7-9 and J usage is TRBJ1-1; weak D call: TRBD1 (5 bases). Trimming cost V 5 bases and J 3 bases, with 10 bases left between them. From germline, CDR1 is SEHNR and CDR2 FQNEAQ (reference sequence). The CDR3 is 13 amino acids. CDR3 residues: CASSDGGHTEAFF. DNA of the CDR3: TGTGCCAGCAGCGACGGGGGACACACTGAAGCTTTCTTT. The whole variable domain, remainder taken from reference TRBV7-9 and TRBJ1-1, is DTGVSQNPRHKITKRGQNVTFRCDPISEHNRLYWYRQTLGQGPEFLTYFQNEAQLEKSRLLSDRFSAERPKGSFSTLEIQRTEQGDSAMYLCASSDGGHTEAFFGQGTRLTVV.

As concerns this clonotype: An end of the junction does not agree with germline; a read error may underlie this. The chain's CDR3 is CACSRGITSTDTQYF. CDR3 in DNA: TGTGCCTGCAGCCGCGGGATTACTAGCACAGATACGCAGTATTTT. The chain couples TRBV7-3 to TRBJ2-3; a weak D match, TRBD2 (6 bases). The CDR3 extends over 15 amino acids. CDR1 is SGHTA, CDR2 FQGTGA, per germline.

This rearrangement joins TRBV20-1 to TRBJ2-5; no definite D call. The germline V and J ends were trimmed by 0 bases and 5 bases, with 25 bases remaining between them. This CDR3 region has 18 residues. Germline V gene sequence: CDR1 DFQATT, CDR2 SNEGSKA (reference sequence). CDR3 residues: CSARDSGKVNLGWETQYF. The CDR3 DNA is TGCAGTGCTAGAGATTCCGGCAAAGTGAACCTTGGCTGGGAGACCCAGTACTTC.

This clonotype occurred a few times. The genes are TRBV11-2 and TRBJ1-5, with D hard to call. This CDR3 comprises 16 residues. V was cut by 2 bases and J by 6 bases, with 17 bases left in between. The germline V gene has CDR1 SGHAT and CDR2 FQNNGV. In nucleotides, the CDR3 is TGTGCCAGCAGCTTACGCGGAGGCAAGGACGGTCAGCCCCAGCATTTT. Translation: CASSLRGGKDGQPQHF.

This clonotype was observed once. The chain uses TRBV28 and TRBJ2-3; a weak D match, TRBD1 (6 bases). V lost 6 bases to trimming and J lost 4 bases, with 8 bases between them. The CDR3 length is 12 residues. Germline V gives CDR1 MDHEN, CDR2 SYDVKM. The CDR3 loop reads CASRDRSDTQYF. The CDR3 nucleotides are TGTGCCAGCAGGGACAGATCAGATACGCAGTATTTT.

In its sample, this clonotype was seen many times. CDR3 sequence: CASSFRDRDRETQYF. CDR3 bases: TGTGCCAGCAGCTTCCGGGACAGGGATCGAGAGACCCAGTACTTC. The chain has TRBV7-6 and TRBJ2-5; 9 bases agree with TRBD1. This CDR3 is 15 amino acids long. Germline values: CDR1 SGHVS, CDR2 FNYEAQ. V lost 3 bases, J lost 4 bases, and 6 bases stayed unmatched.

This clonotype was recorded many times. The rearrangement uses TRBV6-2 or TRBV6-3 and TRBJ2-2; TRBD1 matches 7 bases. This CDR3 has 18 amino acids. From germline, CDR1 is MNHEY and CDR2 SVGEGT. The junction had 10 bases not matched to a gene; V was cut back by 2 bases and J by 1 base. Here the CDR3 reads CASSYVETGTVNTGELFF. The CDR3 nucleotides read TGTGCCAGCAGTTACGTTGAAACCGGGACAGTGAACACCGGGGAGCTGTTTTTT.

This clonotype was observed many times. V and J are TRBV7-9 and TRBJ2-2; 9 nucleotides align to TRBD1. The CDR3 is made up of 16 amino acids. V lost 5 bases to trimming and J lost 5 bases; unmatched junction nucleotides: 9. CDR1 is SEHNR and CDR2 is FQNEAQ in the germline V gene (reference sequence). The CDR3 sequence is CASSPTGGTRTGELFF. The CDR3 bases are TGTGCCAGCAGCCCAACAGGGGGCACGCGAACCGGGGAGCTGTTTTTT.

This clonotype was counted many times. V is TRBV28 and J is TRBJ1-1; 8 nucleotides agree with TRBD1. CDR3 length equals 14 residues. The V segment lost 4 bases and the J segment 1 base; nucleotides outside the gene matches: 2. Germline CDR1 is MDHEN and CDR2 is SYDVKM. The CDR3 nucleotides are TGTGCCAGCAGTTGGGGACAGGAGAACACTGAAGCTTTCTTT. Its protein is CASSWGQENTEAFF.

There are many counts of this clonotype. J is TRBJ2-7 and V is TRBV7-2, with 8 bases aligning to TRBD2. CDR3 length: 15 amino acids. The germline V gene has CDR1 SGHTA and CDR2 FQGNSA. V lost 7 bases, J lost 4 bases, and 12 bases stayed unmatched. The CDR3 nucleotides read TGTGCCAGCACCCTGACGGGGGGGCCTGGGTACGAGCAGTACTTC. It yields the protein CASTLTGGPGYEQYF.